The clone carrying this T cell receptor beta chain appeared once. V shed 9 bases and J shed 1 base, with 18 bases lying between them. Germline V gene data show CDR1 as LNHNV and CDR2 as YYDKDF (reference sequence). The CDR3 sequence is 15 residues long. Clinical history as reported by participants underpinned cohort assignment. The record originates from a study of blood T cell repertoires in COVID-19. Study-level information: Sample material is recorded as cDNA or gDNA derived from T cells, B-cell-depleted T cells, or PBMCs.

Here immunoSEQ multiplex PCR was the method, and the copy in TCRdb shows in-frame clones only, minus some. The data hold about 170,000 clones, with about 84% observed a single time. Sequenced input: PBMCs or T cells enriched from blood (not recorded which). This TCR was sampled from a man between 50 and 59 years old who had recovered from COVID-19. This sequence joins TRBV15 and TRBJ1-1; unclear D gene. CDR3 loop: CATLSWGEGNTEAFF. CDR3 bases: TGTGCCACGCTATCATGGGGTGAGGGGAACACTGAAGCTTTCTTT.